This T cell receptor (beta chain) appears in the sequencing data of a study of T cells in Graves' hyperthyroidism and ophthalmopathy. The table lists this clonotype with many counts. RNA transcripts were the template for amplifying TCR beta CDR3 regions. HTBI primers were employed in a first-round RT-PCR of the TCR CDR3. From the multiplex PCR reads, TCRdb called clonotypes with MiXCR, one entry per CDR3 protein. Of 640,000 or so distinct CDR3 sequences in the sample, roughly 14% were seen once. The sequence derives from a woman in her 40s with Graves' ophthalmopathy. Source material: blood.

The CDR3 sequence: CASSLNGGSETQYF. CDR3 DNA sequence: TGTGCCAGCAGCTTAAACGGGGGCTCAGAGACCCAGTACTTC. This chain joins TRBV7-3 and TRBJ2-5; D could derive from TRBD1 or TRBD2 (6 bases each). CDR1 and CDR2 from the germline V gene are SGHTA and FQGTGA. V was clipped by 1 base and J by 4 bases, with 10 bases between them. The CDR3 runs to 14 residues.